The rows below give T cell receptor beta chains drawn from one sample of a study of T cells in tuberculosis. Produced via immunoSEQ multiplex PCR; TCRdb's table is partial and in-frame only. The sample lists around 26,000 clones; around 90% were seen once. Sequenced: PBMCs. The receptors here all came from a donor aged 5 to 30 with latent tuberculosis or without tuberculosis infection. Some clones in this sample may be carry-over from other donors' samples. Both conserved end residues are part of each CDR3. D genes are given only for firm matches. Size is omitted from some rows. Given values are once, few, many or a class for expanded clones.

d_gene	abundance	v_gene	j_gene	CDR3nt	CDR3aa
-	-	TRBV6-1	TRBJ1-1	TGTGCCGTCATGGGGGCCACTGAAGCTTTCTTT	CAVMGATEAFF
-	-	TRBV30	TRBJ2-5	TGTGCCTGGAGAGGAGGGAAGGGGACCCAGTACTTC	CAWRGGKGTQYF
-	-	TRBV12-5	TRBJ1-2	TGTGCTAGTGGTTTAACTCCGGACAACAAGTCCTATGGCTACACCTTC	CASGLTPDNKSYGYTF
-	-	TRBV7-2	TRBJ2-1	TGTGCCAGCACCCCGGCTGCTAGCTCCTACAATGAGCAGTTCTTC	CASTPAASSYNEQFF
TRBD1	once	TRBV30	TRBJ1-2	TGTGCCTGCGGGACCCTAGGACAGGGGGCGATGGCGTACTATGGCTACACCTTC	CACGTLGQGAMAYYGYTF
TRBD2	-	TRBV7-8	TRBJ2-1	TGTGCCAGCAGCCAGGGACTAGCGGGAGAAGGTGAGCAGTTCTTC	CASSQGLAGEGEQFF
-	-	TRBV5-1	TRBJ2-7	TGCGCCAGCAGCTTAGGACAGACTGCCTACGAGCAGTACTTC	CASSLGQTAYEQYF
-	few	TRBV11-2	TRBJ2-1	TGTGCCAGCAGCCCCAATACAGACAATGAGCAGTTCTTC	CASSPNTDNEQFF
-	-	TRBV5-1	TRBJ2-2	TGCGCCAGCAGCCCTCTACCCCCTGGGAGGGGGATTACCGGGGAGCTGTTTTTT	CASSPLPPGRGITGELFF
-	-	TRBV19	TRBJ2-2	TGTGCCAGTAGCCTCCCCGGGAAGGGCACCGGGGAGCTGTTTTTT	CASSLPGKGTGELFF
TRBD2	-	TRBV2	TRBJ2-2	TGTGCCAGCAGTGGGGGCCTAGCGGGTGGACCCGGGGAGCTGTTTTTT	CASSGGLAGGPGELFF
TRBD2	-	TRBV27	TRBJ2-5	TGTGCCAGCAGTCGAATAAACGCGGGAGAGCATAATCTTGAGACCCAGTACTTC	CASSRINAGEHNLETQYF
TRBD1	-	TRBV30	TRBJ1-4	TGTGCCTGGAGTGATACAGGGGGAACTAATGAAAAACTGTTTTTT	CAWSDTGGTNEKLFF
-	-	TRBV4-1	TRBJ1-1	TGCGCCAGCAGCCAAGGCGGGCGGGTAACCACTGAAGCTTTCTTT	CASSQGGRVTTEAFF
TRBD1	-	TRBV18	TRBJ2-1	TGTGCCAGCTCTAGCCGAATCGGGACAGGGGAATACAATGAGCAGTTCTTC	CASSSRIGTGEYNEQFF
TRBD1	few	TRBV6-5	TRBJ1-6	TGTGCCAGTGGGACAGGGAATTCACCCCTCCACTTT	CASGTGNSPLHF
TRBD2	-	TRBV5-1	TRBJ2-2	TGCGCCAGCAAGCCGGGACTAGCGAACACCGGGGAGCTGTTTTTT	CASKPGLANTGELFF
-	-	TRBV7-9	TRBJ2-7	TGTGCCAGCAGCTCCTCCCCGGCGGCCTACGAGCAGTACTTC	CASSSSPAAYEQYF
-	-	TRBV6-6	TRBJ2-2	TGTGCCAGCAGTTATATGACCGGGGAGCTGTTTTTT	CASSYMTGELFF
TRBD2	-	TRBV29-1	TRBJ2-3	TGCAGCGTCGCCCCTCCAGCGGGGGGCACAGATACGCAGTATTTT	CSVAPPAGGTDTQYF
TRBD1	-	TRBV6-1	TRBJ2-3	TGTGCCAGCAGTGGGACAGGGGCACACACAGATACGCAGTATTTT	CASSGTGAHTDTQYF
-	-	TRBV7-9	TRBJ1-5	TGTGCCAGCAGCTTATCGTGGGGCTACGGCAATCAGCCCCAGCATTTT	CASSLSWGYGNQPQHF
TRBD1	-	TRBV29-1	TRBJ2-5	TGCAGCGTCAGGGGGTCAGCCGAAGAGACCCAGTACTTC	CSVRGSAEETQYF
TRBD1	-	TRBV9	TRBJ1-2	TGTGCCAGCAGGGGCCGAGGACAGGGCGACTATGGCTACACCTTC	CASRGRGQGDYGYTF
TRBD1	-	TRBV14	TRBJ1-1	TGTGCCAGCAGCAACCGGGACAGCTACATTAACACTGAAGCTTTCTTT	CASSNRDSYINTEAFF
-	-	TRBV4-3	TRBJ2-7	TGCGCCAGCAGCCAAGATTTTTCGGGATACGAGCAGTACTTC	CASSQDFSGYEQYF
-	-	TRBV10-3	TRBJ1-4	TGTGCCATCAGTTACAGGGTAGGGGAAAAACTGTTTTTT	CAISYRVGEKLFF
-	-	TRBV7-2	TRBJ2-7	TGTGCCAGCAGCTTGTCTGGCTTTGCCGTATACGAGCAGTACTTC	CASSLSGFAVYEQYF
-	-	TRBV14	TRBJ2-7	TGTGCCAGCAGCCAAGACTATTGGGGGGTCAACTACGAGCAGTACTTC	CASSQDYWGVNYEQYF
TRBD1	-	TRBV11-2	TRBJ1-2	TGTGCCAGCAGCTCCTTTGAGGGACAGGGATGGAATGGCTACACCTTC	CASSSFEGQGWNGYTF
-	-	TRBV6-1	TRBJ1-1	-	CASSTSGGSVKVFF
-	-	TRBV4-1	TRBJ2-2	TGCGCCAGCAGTACCGGACTCCGAACGAACACCGGGGAGCTGTTTTTT	CASSTGLRTNTGELFF
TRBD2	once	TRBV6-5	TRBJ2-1	TGTGCCAGCAGTTTGGCGGGGGACTCCTACAATGAGCAGTTCTTC	CASSLAGDSYNEQFF
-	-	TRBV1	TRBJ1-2	TGCACCAGCAGCCAAGATGTATTAAACTATGGCTACACCTTC	CTSSQDVLNYGYTF
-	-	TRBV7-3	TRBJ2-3	TGTGCCAGCAGCTTTCAGGGATCGGCAGATACGCAGTATTTT	CASSFQGSADTQYF
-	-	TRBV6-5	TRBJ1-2	TGTGCCAGCAGTCCGGGGACACTTTATTGGTATGGCTACACCTTC	CASSPGTLYWYGYTF
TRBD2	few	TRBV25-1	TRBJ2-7	TGTGCCAGCAGTGTTGAGGGGCTAGCGGGGGGCGGCTCCTACGAGCAGTACTTC	CASSVEGLAGGGSYEQYF
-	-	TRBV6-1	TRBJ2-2	TGTGCCAGCATACGGAGTGGGTCAACCGGGGAGCTGTTTTTT	CASIRSGSTGELFF
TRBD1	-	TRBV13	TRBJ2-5	TGTGCCAGCAGCTTAGGGGGACAGGTGATACAAGAGACCCAGTACTTC	CASSLGGQVIQETQYF
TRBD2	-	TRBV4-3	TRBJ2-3	TGCGCCAGCAGCCAAGTTCGAACTAGCGGGCCACAGGGAGATACGCAGTATTTT	CASSQVRTSGPQGDTQYF
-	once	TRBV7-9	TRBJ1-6	TGTGCCAGCAGCTTAGGAGCCATTAATTCACCCCTCCACTTT	CASSLGAINSPLHF
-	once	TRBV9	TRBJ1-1	TGTGCCAGCAGCCCCGAGGGACTCATGAACACTGAAGCTTTCTTT	CASSPEGLMNTEAFF
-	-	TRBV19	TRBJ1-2	TGTGCCAGTAGTATAGCCGTCGATTCCGGGTACTATGGCTACACCTTC	CASSIAVDSGYYGYTF
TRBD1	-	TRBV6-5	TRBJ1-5	TGTGCCAGCAGTTCCCGACAGGGCTACAATCAGCCCCAGCATTTT	CASSSRQGYNQPQHF
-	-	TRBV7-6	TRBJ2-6	TGTGCCAGCAGCTTAGTAGTGTTTTCAGGGCTCTCTGGGGCCAACGTCCTGACTTTC	CASSLVVFSGLSGANVLTF
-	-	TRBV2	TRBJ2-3	TGTGCCAGCAGTGAAGTGAGAGCAGGGGGCACAGATACGCAGTATTTT	CASSEVRAGGTDTQYF
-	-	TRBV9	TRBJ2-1	TGTGCCAGCAGCGTATCGGCTAGTTTCTACAATGAGCAGTTCTTC	CASSVSASFYNEQFF
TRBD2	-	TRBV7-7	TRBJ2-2	TGTGCCAGCACCCCTACCCTGGCGGGAGGGCCGGTCGGGGAGCTGTTTTTT	CASTPTLAGGPVGELFF
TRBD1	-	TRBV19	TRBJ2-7	TGTGCCAGTAGTCCGGACAGGGGAAACCTCTACGAGCAGTACTTC	CASSPDRGNLYEQYF
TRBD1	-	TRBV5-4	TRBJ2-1	TGTGCCAGCAGCCGGAGGACAGGGGTGGACAATGAGCAGTTCTTC	CASSRRTGVDNEQFF
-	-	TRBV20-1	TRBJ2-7	TGCAGTGCGGTTACTTCCGTGCAGTACTTC	CSAVTSVQYF
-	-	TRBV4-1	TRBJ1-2	TGCGCCAGCAGCCCCCTTCGGACAGCAGGCGATAATGGCTACACCTTC	CASSPLRTAGDNGYTF
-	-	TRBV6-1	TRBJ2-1	TGTGCCAGCAGTGTAGTTCGAGCGGGCCCCCTCGGGGGGCAGTTCTTC	CASSVVRAGPLGGQFF
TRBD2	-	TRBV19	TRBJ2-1	TGTGCCAGTAGCACTAGCGGGAGTAGGGATGAGCAGTTCTTC	CASSTSGSRDEQFF
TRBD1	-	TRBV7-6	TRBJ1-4	TGTGCCAGCAGCTTCCGCGGACAGGGGGGGGAAAAACTGTTTTTT	CASSFRGQGGEKLFF
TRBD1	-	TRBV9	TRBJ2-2	TGTGCCAGCAGCGTAGAGGGACAGGGGTTGAATCCCGGGGAGCTGTTTTTT	CASSVEGQGLNPGELFF
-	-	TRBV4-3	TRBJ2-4	TGCGCCAGCAGCCCCGCGGGACAGACAAACATTCAGTACTTC	CASSPAGQTNIQYF
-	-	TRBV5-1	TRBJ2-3	TGCGCCAGCACTTCAGGGGAGGGGGTCACAGATACGCAGTATTTT	CASTSGEGVTDTQYF
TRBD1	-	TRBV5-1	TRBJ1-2	TGCGCCAGCAGCTTGGAAGGACAGGGCAGACATGGCTACACCTTC	CASSLEGQGRHGYTF